This T cell receptor (beta chain) was profiled in a study of T cell responses to AZD1222 COVID-19 vaccine. Study information: Some second doses came at about 4 weeks and others at about 12 weeks; these were pooled.

Using immunoSEQ multiplex PCR, the repertoire was profiled, and TCRdb retains in-frame clones only, with some absent. The repertoire includes 130,000 or so clones, 80% to 95% of them detected once, and around 3.1% sits in the top ten. The CDR3 contains 15 residues. Germline loops: CDR1 LNHDA, CDR2 SQIVND (reference sequence). The ends lost 3 bases at V and 3 bases at J; junction bases unmatched: 3. Whole-study results and caveats: The donor group comprised mostly white British people and more females; the analysis possibly underestimated clonal diversity. Nearly half of spike-specific TCRs reportedly target unmutated variant regions.

As to this clone: Its specificity is unknown.

The J gene is TRBJ1-5, the V gene TRBV19, with TRBD1 matching over 9 bases. Specimen: peripheral blood, collected on day 0 of AZD1222 vaccination. The origin of this receptor is an adult in good health. The CDR3 protein is CASSMTGGYNQPQHF. The CDR3 DNA reads as TGTGCCAGTAGTATGACAGGGGGGTACAATCAGCCCCAGCATTTT. Drawing the rest from reference TRBV19 and TRBJ1-5, the complete variable domain is DGGITQSPKYLFRKEGQNVTLSCEQNLNHDAMYWYRQDPGQGLRLIYYSQIVNDFQKGDIAEGYSVSREKKESFPLTVTSAQKNPTAFYLCASSMTGGYNQPQHFGDGTRLSIL.